A selection of T cell receptor beta chains follows, all from one sample in a study of blood T cell repertoires in COVID-19. Assay used: immunoSEQ multiplex PCR; TCRdb lists only in-frame clones, some missing. Of fewer than 300,000 clones listed, 80% to 95% are singletons. The specimen was peripheral blood. All receptors come from a woman in her 30s with COVID-19, enrolled during active disease. Each CDR3 is given with its conserved first and last residue. D genes are given only for firm matches. Only some rows state a clone size, as once, few, many or a class for expanded clones.

TRBJ2-5	-	TRBV15	-	TGTGCCACCAGCAGAGATCAGGGCAGGGAAGAGACCCAGTACTTC	CATSRDQGREETQYF
TRBJ2-2	-	TRBV15	-	TGTGCCACCAGCAGGGACCAGGGTGCATCCACCGGGGAGCTGTTTTTT	CATSRDQGASTGELFF
TRBJ1-6	-	TRBV6-2/TRBV6-3	-	TGTGCCAGCAGTTACGGGGAGCATAATTCACCCCTCCACTTT	CASSYGEHNSPLHF
TRBJ2-7	-	TRBV29-1	-	TGCAGCGTTGCACATTCCTCCTACGAGCAGTACTTC	CSVAHSSYEQYF
TRBJ2-5	-	TRBV3-1/TRBV3-2	TRBD2	TGTGCCAGCAGAGCGGGAACGGGGCAAGAGACCCAGTACTTC	CASRAGTGQETQYF
TRBJ2-2	-	TRBV29-1	-	TGCAGCGTGCACACAGCGAACACCGGGGAGCTGTTTTTT	CSVHTANTGELFF
TRBJ2-1	once	TRBV19	-	TGTGCCAGTAGTATAGAGGGGGCGCAGCAGTTCTTC	CASSIEGAQQFF
TRBJ2-7	-	TRBV27	TRBD2	TGTGCCAGCAGTTTCGGACTAGCGGGGGCCCCCTACGAGCAGTACTTC	CASSFGLAGAPYEQYF
TRBJ2-7	once	TRBV10-3	-	TGTGCCATCAGTGAAAGGGCTAGCTTCACCTACGAGCAGTACTTC	CAISERASFTYEQYF
TRBJ1-5	-	TRBV28	TRBD1	TGTGCCAGCAGTTTGCAATATGACAGGGGCGAGGTGCCATATCAGCCCCAGCATTTT	CASSLQYDRGEVPYQPQHF
TRBJ1-1	once	TRBV3-1/TRBV3-2	TRBD1	TGTGCCAGCAGCCCACCGGGACAGGGGGAAGCTTTCTTT	CASSPPGQGEAFF
TRBJ2-5	-	TRBV9	TRBD1	TGTGCCAGCAGCTCTGTTGGGACAGGGACGAAGACCCAGTACTTC	CASSSVGTGTKTQYF
TRBJ1-1	-	TRBV4-1	TRBD1	TGCGCCAGCAGCCTATCAGGGGGCGGGTTTGAAGCTTTCTTT	CASSLSGGGFEAFF
TRBJ2-7	-	TRBV27	TRBD2	TGTGCCAGCAAAAGGGGACTAGCGGGAGACTCCTACGAGCAGTACTTC	CASKRGLAGDSYEQYF
TRBJ1-6	-	TRBV2	TRBD1	TGTGCCGGGGGACAGGAAAATAATTCACCCCTCCACTTT	CAGGQENNSPLHF
TRBJ1-1	-	TRBV28	-	TGTGCCAGCAGTCCCCCTAAAAGCATGAACACTGAAGCTTTCTTT	CASSPPKSMNTEAFF
TRBJ1-3	-	TRBV12-5	-	TGTGCTAGTGGTTTAGGAACAGGGAGTGGAAACACCATATATTTT	CASGLGTGSGNTIYF
TRBJ2-5	-	TRBV5-1	TRBD2	TGCGCCAGCAGCTTAGGACTAGCGGGAGGGGTGGAGACCCAGTACTTC	CASSLGLAGGVETQYF
TRBJ2-1	-	TRBV30	-	TGTGCCTGGAGTGGTTGGGACTCGACCTACAATGAGCAGTTCTTC	CAWSGWDSTYNEQFF
TRBJ1-5	once	TRBV19	TRBD1	TGTGCCAGTAGTCCGCCGGGACAGGTCAGTCAGCCCCAGCATTTT	CASSPPGQVSQPQHF
TRBJ2-1	-	TRBV5-1	-	TGCGCCAGCAGCGTCGGGGGTGAGCAGTTCTTC	CASSVGGEQFF
TRBJ1-3	-	TRBV19	-	TGTGCCAGTAGCTTCCAGGGGCCCGGAAACACCATATATTTT	CASSFQGPGNTIYF
TRBJ2-7	-	TRBV4-1	-	TGCGCCAGCAGCCAAGAATCAACAGGAGTCGGGTCCTACGAGCAGTACTTC	CASSQESTGVGSYEQYF
TRBJ1-3	-	TRBV27	TRBD1	TGTGCCAGCAGCTCCCCCGGGACAGATGGAAACACCATATATTTT	CASSSPGTDGNTIYF
TRBJ1-5	-	TRBV30	TRBD1	TGTGCCTGGAGTACAGGGGAGTTAGGTCAGCCCCAGCATTTT	CAWSTGELGQPQHF
TRBJ1-2	-	TRBV19	-	TGTGCCAGTAGTATAGAGGCCGGGAGATATGGCTACACCTTC	CASSIEAGRYGYTF
TRBJ1-1	-	TRBV7-6	-	TGTGCCAGCAGCCCGGGGGGGATGAACACTGAAGCTTTCTTT	CASSPGGMNTEAFF
TRBJ1-2	once	TRBV19	-	TGTGCCAGTAGTATAAGCGGAGAACCGGATCATGGCTACACCTTC	CASSISGEPDHGYTF
TRBJ2-7	-	TRBV11-3	TRBD1	TGTGCCAGCAGCTTAACAGGGGGGTACGAGCAGTACTTC	CASSLTGGYEQYF
TRBJ1-5	-	TRBV19	TRBD1	TGTGCCATCTCGGACAGGGATATTAATCAGCCCCAGCATTTT	CAISDRDINQPQHF
TRBJ1-1	-	TRBV30	-	TGTGCCTGGGTCCCCGTGGGGAGGACTGAAGCTTTCTTT	CAWVPVGRTEAFF
TRBJ1-6	-	TRBV11-2	-	TGTGCCAGCAGCTTAGGCCAGACTTATAATTCACCCCTCCACTTT	CASSLGQTYNSPLHF
TRBJ2-2	once	TRBV7-8	-	TGTGCCAGCAGCTGGGGCGGGAACACCGGGGAGCTGTTTTTT	CASSWGGNTGELFF
TRBJ2-5	once	TRBV28	TRBD1	TGTGCCAGCAGTTTCTCTGGACAGGGTGACCAAGAGACCCAGTACTTC	CASSFSGQGDQETQYF
TRBJ1-1	-	TRBV24-1	TRBD1	TGTGCCACCAGTCCGGAGGGGGCCGATCACACTGAAGCTTTCTTT	CATSPEGADHTEAFF
TRBJ2-4	-	TRBV24-1	-	TGTGCCACCAGTGATCCCCTTGTCCTTGGGCCCCTAGCCAAAAACATTCAGTACTTC	CATSDPLVLGPLAKNIQYF
TRBJ1-2	few	TRBV9	-	TGTGCCAGCAGCCCGAGGGCTCTGGGCTACACCTTC	CASSPRALGYTF
TRBJ1-1	-	TRBV7-2	-	TGTGCCAGCAGCTTGATTGGCAGGGGCAGACCGAACACTGAAGCTTTCTTT	CASSLIGRGRPNTEAFF
TRBJ1-1	-	TRBV28	-	TGTGCCAGCAGAATATTTACTGACTCCTCTGGAGCTTTCTTT	CASRIFTDSSGAFF
TRBJ2-4	-	TRBV2	-	TGTGCCAGCAAGGAGGAAGCCAAAAACATTCAGTACTTC	CASKEEAKNIQYF
TRBJ1-1	-	TRBV11-3	-	TGTGCCAGCAGCTTAGGGTACGGCACTGAAGCTTTCTTT	CASSLGYGTEAFF
TRBJ1-5	-	TRBV6-6	-	TGTGCCAGCAGGCCAGCGAATCAGCCCCAGCATTTT	CASRPANQPQHF
TRBJ2-1	-	TRBV3-1/TRBV3-2	-	TGTGCCAGCAGCCAAGGAAGGAGTAATGAGCAGTTCTTC	CASSQGRSNEQFF
TRBJ1-5	-	TRBV18	-	TGTGCCAGCTCACGGGAGGGGACGGACTTCAATCAGCCCCAGCATTTT	CASSREGTDFNQPQHF
TRBJ1-6	-	TRBV30	-	TGTGCCTGGAGTGCGTACCGGACAAGCTCCTATAATTCACCCCTCCACTTT	CAWSAYRTSSYNSPLHF
TRBJ1-4	-	TRBV5-1	TRBD1	TGCGCCAGCAGCTCCGGGACAGTGGGTGAAAAACTGTTTTTT	CASSSGTVGEKLFF
TRBJ2-1	-	TRBV18	-	TGTGCCAGCTCACCCCTCGACAGGCCCCCCTACAATGAGCAGTTCTTC	CASSPLDRPPYNEQFF
TRBJ1-3	-	TRBV27	-	TGTGCCAGCAGCCCGGACATCCACCTCCCAGGAAACACCATATATTTT	CASSPDIHLPGNTIYF
TRBJ1-5	few	TRBV28	-	TGTGCCAGCAGTTTGGGGGGGTCCAAACAGCCCCAGCATTTT	CASSLGGSKQPQHF
TRBJ2-1	-	TRBV28	TRBD2	TGTGCCAGCAGTTTATTGGGGTCTCTAGCGGGAGGTGAGCAGTTCTTC	CASSLLGSLAGGEQFF
TRBJ1-4	-	TRBV30	-	TGTGCCTGGTATACCCCAGGGGAAAAACTGTTTTTT	CAWYTPGEKLFF
TRBJ2-2	-	TRBV28	-	TGTGCCAGCAGTTTGCAGGACACCGGGGAGCTGTTTTTT	CASSLQDTGELFF
TRBJ1-1	-	TRBV10-3	-	TGTGCCACCCACCCCAGGGGTACGGACACTGAAGCTTTCTTT	CATHPRGTDTEAFF
TRBJ1-4	-	TRBV5-1	-	TGCGCCAGCAGCCCCTTGCCAGGTGCCCTTACACCTTCAACTAATGAAAAACTGTTTTTT	CASSPLPGALTPSTNEKLFF
TRBJ1-1	-	TRBV7-9	-	TGTGCCAGCAGCTCCCCCAGCACTGAAGCTTTCTTT	CASSSPSTEAFF
TRBJ2-7	-	TRBV6-5	TRBD2	TGTGCCAGCAGTTACGGTACTAGCGGACTCTACGAGCAGTACTTC	CASSYGTSGLYEQYF
TRBJ1-3	-	TRBV19	-	TGTGCCAGTAGTACAGGGATCTCTGGAAACACCATATATTTT	CASSTGISGNTIYF
TRBJ1-5	-	TRBV13	TRBD1	TGTGCCAGCAGCTTAAATCTGACAGGGCACCTCGACAATCAGCCCCAGCATTTT	CASSLNLTGHLDNQPQHF
TRBJ1-2	-	TRBV29-1	-	TGCAGCGTTGACTCGGGGTATGGCTACACCTTC	CSVDSGYGYTF